This T cell receptor beta chain is drawn from a study of T cell repertoires in cytomegalovirus infection. Study background: Signatures in public TCR beta sequences pointed to both CMV infection and matching HLA type.

From the reads, TCRdb called clonotypes with MiXCR, one entry per CDR3 protein. The table includes some 900,000 distinct CDR3 sequences, 32% detected once. This clonotype has only a few counts. No antigen is known for it. Findings and limits, study-wide: Summed frequency of shared TCR beta families picked out CMV carriers who also had the relevant HLA. HLA-C-restricted CMV clonotypes gave the most frequent clonotype in two of eight donors.

Looked up from germline, CDR1 is SGHNT and CDR2 is YENEEA. V lost 1 base, J lost 4 bases, and 10 bases lay in between. The CDR3 has 14 amino acids. The sequence came from a human donor in good health (CMV status not recorded). Some clones in this sample may be carry-over from other donors' samples. The chain couples TRBV11-3 to TRBJ2-5; weak D call: TRBD1 (5 bases). The material was cultured CD8+ T cells from PBMCs, obtained from culture after CMV antigen stimulation. The CDR3 DNA reads as TGTGCCAGCAGCTTAGGCCAGGGCACAGAGACCCAGTACTTC. It translates to CASSLGQGTETQYF.